The 9 T cell receptor beta chains listed next were all sequenced from one sample in a study of shared clonotypes between healthy human individuals. Profiled with immunoSEQ multiplex PCR; TCRdb holds only in-frame clones, not every one. The sample has 550,000 to 850,000 clones; roughly 72% are singletons. Sequencing input: memory CD4+ T cells sorted from blood. Subset in this sample: CD45RA-negative fraction. These receptors came from a woman in her twenties or thirties in good health.

The rearrangement joins TRBV28 to TRBJ1-1; TRBD1 is a possible D gene (5 bases). V lost 6 bases and J 3 bases, leaving 8 bases between the germline ends. This CDR3 is built from 12 residues. Germline V gene sequence: CDR1 MDHEN, CDR2 SYDVKM. CDR3 coding DNA: TGTGCCAGCAGGGTACAGGACACTGAAGCTTTCTTT. Translated: CASRVQDTEAFF.

This chain uses TRBV7-6 with TRBJ2-3; TRBD2 aligns across 11 bases. The CDR3 has 15 amino acids. CDR1 and CDR2 (germline): SGHVS, FNYEAQ. The J segment lost 3 bases and the V segment lost 3 bases, leaving 2 bases of the junction unmatched. The CDR3 DNA reads TGTGCCAGCAGCTTGGGACTAGCGGTTACAGATACGCAGTATTTT. Translation: CASSLGLAVTDTQYF.

The chain recombines TRBV7-6 with TRBJ2-1; 7 nucleotides match TRBD2. CDR3 length: 16 residues. CDR1 is SGHVS, CDR2 FNYEAQ, per germline. V lost 1 base to trimming and J lost 7 bases; unmatched junction nucleotides: 10. The CDR3, as DNA: TGTGCCAGCAGCTTAGTATTGGGGGGAGGGCGGAATGAGCAGTTCTTC. Translating gives CASSLVLGGGRNEQFF. The full variable domain, its missing parts supplied by reference TRBV7-6 and TRBJ2-1, is GAGVSQSPRYKVTKRGQDVALRCDPISGHVSLYWYRQALGQGPEFLTYFNYEAQQDKSGLPNDRFSAERPEGSISTLTIQRTEQRDSAMYRCASSLVLGGGRNEQFFGPGTRLTVL.

This clone has a handful of counts. The rearrangement links TRBV25-1 to TRBJ2-7; 9 bases line up with TRBD1. CDR1 and CDR2 (germline): MGHDK, SYGVNS. V dropped 5 bases and J dropped 4; count of bases not matched to a gene: 12. The CDR3 consists of 16 residues. Here the CDR3 DNA reads TGTGCCAGCAGTCCTCAGGGGGACAGGGTCATATACGAGCAGTACTTC. This codes for CASSPQGDRVIYEQYF.

The chain employs TRBV18 and TRBJ1-1; D gene unclear. The ends were cut back, 6 bases at V and 11 bases at J, with 16 bases in the middle. The CDR3 has 12 residues. The germline V gene encodes CDR1 KGHSH and CDR2 LQKENI. CDR3 loop: CASSTLSQTAFF. CDR3 DNA sequence: TGTGCCAGCTCTACCCTTTCACAAACGGCTTTCTTT.

The rearrangement uses TRBV28 and TRBJ2-7, with TRBD2 matching 7 bases. Germline CDR1 MDHEN, CDR2 SYDVKM. The CDR3 extends over 14 amino acids. V lost 3 bases and J lost 3; bases outside the gene matches: 5. In DNA, the CDR3 is TGTGCCAGCAGTTTGGGAGGGGCCCACTACGAGCAGTACTTC. Its protein is CASSLGGAHYEQYF.

This clone has more than one count but fewer than ten. V gene TRBV29-1 combines with J gene TRBJ2-7; maybe TRBD1 (6 bases). Germline CDR1 SQVTM, CDR2 ANQGSEA. Trimming shortened V by 4 bases and J by 2 bases, and 12 bases separated the two germline ends. This CDR3 region has 13 residues. The CDR3 nucleotides are TGCAGCGTTGGAAGGACAGAGCCCTACGAGCAGTACTTC. Encoded protein: CSVGRTEPYEQYF.

This chain connects TRBV7-6 to TRBJ1-1; no clear D. Germline V lookup: CDR1 SGHVS, CDR2 FNYEAQ. Trimming stripped 5 bases from V and 0 bases from J, with 7 bases between. The CDR3 consists of 13 residues. In DNA form, the CDR3 reads TGTGCCAGCAGCCCGCAGGTGAACACTGAAGCTTTCTTT. Translation gives CASSPQVNTEAFF.

The chain couples TRBV28 to TRBJ2-1, with 13 bases aligning to TRBD2. J was trimmed by 2 bases and V by 6 bases; bases with no gene match: 7. This CDR3 comprises 17 residues. Germline V gives CDR1 MDHEN, CDR2 SYDVKM. This chain's CDR3 is CASSNPGTSGTYNEQFF. CDR3 nucleotide sequence: TGTGCCAGCAGCAACCCTGGGACTAGCGGGACCTACAATGAGCAGTTCTTC.